Listed here is a single TCR beta chain. No antigen is known for it. This sample is drawn from a study of neoadjuvant anti-PD-1 for oral cavity cancer. Turning to the study itself: Around day 43, patients without progression received a fourth nivolumab dose before surgery.

Time point given: after neoadjuvant nivolumab, at surgical resection. The patients had HPV-negative, locally advanced oral cavity squamous cell carcinoma. Sequencing used immunoSEQ multiplex PCR; TCRdb keeps in-frame clones, though not all of them. The top ten clones hold under 3% of a sample with under 15,000 clones, 60% to 75% of them seen once. Notes on the study in general: PBMC Gini-index clonality exceeded responders' in non-responders post-nivolumab.

This receptor was identified in a person between 40 and 80 years old with oral cavity squamous cell carcinoma. The material sequenced was PBMCs, taken after nivolumab (anti-PD-1) treatment.

This CDR3 reads CASSLLYPRKGYEQYF. The CDR3 DNA follows: TGTGCCAGCAGCTTATTGTACCCCCGTAAAGGCTACGAGCAGTACTTC. The rearrangement joins TRBV11-2 to TRBJ2-7; no clear D. Per germline, CDR1 SGHAT and CDR2 FQNNGV. This CDR3 spans 16 amino acids. The V end lost 2 bases, the J end lost 3 bases, and 17 bases lay between the germline ends.